These 2 T cell receptor beta chains were all obtained from the same sample, sequenced in a study of response to subunit inactivated influenza vaccine. TCRdb analysed the RT-PCR reads with MiXCR anew, one entry per CDR3 protein. The sample holds 200,000 to 300,000 distinct CDR3 sequences, about 12% seen once. The sample here was non-naive T cells sorted from PBMCs, taken 14 to 15 days before vaccination. The receptors shown here come from a man aged 50 or older who received an inactivated influenza vaccine.

This rearrangement joins TRBV12-3 or TRBV12-4 to TRBJ2-5, with TRBD2 identical over 8 bases. This CDR3 has 14 amino acids. V shed 2 bases, J shed 4 bases, and the junction held 3 bases outside the gene matches. CDR3 residues: CASSLRGLGETQYF. The CDR3 DNA follows: TGTGCCAGCAGTTTAAGGGGACTAGGAGAGACCCAGTACTTC.

This chain links TRBV10-3 with TRBJ2-4; TRBD1 matches 7 bases. The CDR3 runs 17 residues. The germline gives CDR1 ENHRY, CDR2 SYGVKD. J lost 1 base, V lost 0 bases, and 6 bases had no gene match. CDR3 DNA: TGTGCCATCAGTGAGTCACAGGGGCCGGGTGCCAAAAACATTCAGTACTTC. Encoded protein: CAISESQGPGAKNIQYF.